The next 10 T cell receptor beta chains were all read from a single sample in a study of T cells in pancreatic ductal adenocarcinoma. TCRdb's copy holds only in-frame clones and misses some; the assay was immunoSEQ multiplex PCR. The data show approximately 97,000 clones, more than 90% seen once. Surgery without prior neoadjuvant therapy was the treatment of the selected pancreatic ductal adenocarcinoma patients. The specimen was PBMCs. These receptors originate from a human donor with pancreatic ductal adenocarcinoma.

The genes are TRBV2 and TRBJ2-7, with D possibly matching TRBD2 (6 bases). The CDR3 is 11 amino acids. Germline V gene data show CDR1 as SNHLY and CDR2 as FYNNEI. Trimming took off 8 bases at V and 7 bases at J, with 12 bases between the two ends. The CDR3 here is CASGRGGEQYF. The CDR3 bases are TGTGCCAGCGGTAGGGGAGGTGAGCAGTACTTC.

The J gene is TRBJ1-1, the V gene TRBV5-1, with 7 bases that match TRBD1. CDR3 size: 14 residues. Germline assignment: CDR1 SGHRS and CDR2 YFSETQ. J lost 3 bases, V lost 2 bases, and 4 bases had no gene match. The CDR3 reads CASSLQGLDTEAFF. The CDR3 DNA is TGCGCCAGCAGCTTACAGGGGTTGGACACTGAAGCTTTCTTT. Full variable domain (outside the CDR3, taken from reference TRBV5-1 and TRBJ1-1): KAGVTQTPRYLIKTRGQQVTLSCSPISGHRSVSWYQQTPGQGLQFLFEYFSETQRNKGNFPGRFSGRQFSNSRSEMNVSTLELGDSALYLCASSLQGLDTEAFFGQGTRLTVV.

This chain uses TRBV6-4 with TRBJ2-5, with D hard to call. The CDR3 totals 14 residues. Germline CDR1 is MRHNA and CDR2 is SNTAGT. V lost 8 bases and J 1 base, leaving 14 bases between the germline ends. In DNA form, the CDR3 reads TGTGCCAGCCCTCTACCCCGAGCCCAAGAGACCCAGTACTTC. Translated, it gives CASPLPRAQETQYF.

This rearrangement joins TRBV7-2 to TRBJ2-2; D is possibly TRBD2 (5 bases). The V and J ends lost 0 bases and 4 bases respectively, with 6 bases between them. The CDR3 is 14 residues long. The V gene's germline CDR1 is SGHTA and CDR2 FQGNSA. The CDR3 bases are TGTGCCAGCAGCTTAGCGCGGGTCACCGGGGAGCTGTTTTTT. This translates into CASSLARVTGELFF.

The CDR3 DNA follows: TGTGCCAGCTCACTGGGACAGAACACTGAAGCTTTCTTT. Protein product: CASSLGQNTEAFF. The chain combines TRBV18 with TRBJ1-1; D is perhaps TRBD1 (6 bases). Trimming shortened V by 4 bases and J by 1 base, and 7 bases separated the two germline ends. Germline V gene data show CDR1 as KGHSH and CDR2 as LQKENI. The CDR3 runs to 13 residues. The variable domain in full, completed from reference TRBV18 and TRBJ1-1, reads NAGVMQNPRHLVRRRGQEARLRCSPMKGHSHVYWYRQLPEEGLKFMVYLQKENIIDESGMPKERFSAEFPKEGPSILRIQQVVRGDSAAYFCASSLGQNTEAFFGQGTRLTVV.

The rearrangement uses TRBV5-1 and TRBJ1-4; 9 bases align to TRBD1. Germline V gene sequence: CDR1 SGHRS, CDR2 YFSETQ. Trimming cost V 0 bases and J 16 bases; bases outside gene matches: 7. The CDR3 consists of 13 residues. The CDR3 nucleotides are TGCGCCAGCAGCTTGGGACAGGGGGTGAAATGGTTTTTT. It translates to CASSLGQGVKWFF.

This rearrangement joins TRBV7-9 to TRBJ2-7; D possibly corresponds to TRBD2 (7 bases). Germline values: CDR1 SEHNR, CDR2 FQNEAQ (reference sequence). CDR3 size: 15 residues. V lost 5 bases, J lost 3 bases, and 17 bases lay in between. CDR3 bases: TGTGCCAGCAGCAGACGGGGGGCCCAAAACTACGAGCAGTACTTC. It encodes CASSRRGAQNYEQYF.

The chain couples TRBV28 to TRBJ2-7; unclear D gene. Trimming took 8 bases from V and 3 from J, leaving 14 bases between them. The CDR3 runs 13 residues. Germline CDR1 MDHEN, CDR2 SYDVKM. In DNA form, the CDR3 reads TGTGCCAGCGGTCTAGACCACATCTACGAGCAGTACTTC. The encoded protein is CASGLDHIYEQYF. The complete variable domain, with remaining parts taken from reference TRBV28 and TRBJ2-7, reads DVKVTQSSRYLVKRTGEKVFLECVQDMDHENMFWYRQDPGLGLRLIYFSYDVKMKEKGDIPEGYSVSREKKERFSLILESASTNQTSMYLCASGLDHIYEQYFGPGTRLTVT.

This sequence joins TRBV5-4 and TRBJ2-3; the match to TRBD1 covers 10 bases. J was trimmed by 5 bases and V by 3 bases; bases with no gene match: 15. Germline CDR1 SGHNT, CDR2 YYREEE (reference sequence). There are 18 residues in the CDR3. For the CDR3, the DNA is TGTGCCAGCAGCTCCGGGACAGGGGTTTATCGACGGGGAGATACGCAGTATTTT. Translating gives CASSSGTGVYRRGDTQYF.

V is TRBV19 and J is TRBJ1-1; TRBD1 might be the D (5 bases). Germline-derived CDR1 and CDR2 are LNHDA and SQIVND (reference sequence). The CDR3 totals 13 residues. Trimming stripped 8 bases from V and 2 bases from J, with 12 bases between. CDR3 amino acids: CASHRGRNTEAFF. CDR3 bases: TGTGCCAGTCATAGGGGCAGAAACACTGAAGCTTTCTTT.